A selection of T cell receptor beta chains follows, all from one sample in a study of neurological immune-mediated disorders. Each CDR3 protein is one row after TCRdb ran MiXCR on the 5' RACE reads. Of 80,000 to 100,000 distinct CDR3 sequences listed, approximately 4% are singletons. Sequencing input: PBMCs. These receptors all stem from a woman in her fifties or sixties with multiple sclerosis. The CDR3 runs from the conserved cysteine through the conserved F or W. D genes are given only for firm matches. Expanded clones are given a class, and other clones once, few, many or no size at all.

many,13,TRBV29-1,TRBJ1-2,-,TGCAGCGTTGAAGAGAACAGTTCCTATGGCTACACCTTC,CSVEENSSYGYTF
many,13,TRBV4-3,TRBJ2-2,-,TGCGCCAGCAGCCAAGTCCCCACCGGGGAGCTGTTTTTT,CASSQVPTGELFF
many,17,TRBV15,TRBJ2-2,-,TGTGCCACCAGCAGAGCCTCGGGCAGGTGGGGGTCCGGGGAGCTGTTTTTT,CATSRASGRWGSGELFF
many,15,TRBV27,TRBJ2-3,TRBD2,TGTGCCAGCAGTTTACTAGCGGGGGGGGATTTTACGCAGTATTTT,CASSLLAGGDFTQYF
many,15,TRBV10-2,TRBJ2-3,TRBD2,TGCGCCAGCATAGCTAGCGGGACTTACACAGATACGCAGTATTTT,CASIASGTYTDTQYF
many,14,TRBV20-1,TRBJ2-3,-,TGCAGTGCTAGAGATCTAAGGATGCCAGATACGCAGTATTTT,CSARDLRMPDTQYF
many,15,TRBV20-1,TRBJ2-5,-,TGCAGTGCTAGTGGGGGGGGGCCTTTTATTGAGACCCAGTACTTC,CSASGGGPFIETQYF
many,12,TRBV20-1,TRBJ2-1,-,TGCAGTGCTAGAGCTACCCTCCCTGAGCAGTTCTTC,CSARATLPEQFF
-,13,TRBV7-2,TRBJ2-3,-,TGTGCCAGCAGCTTACAGATCACAGATACGCAGTATTTT,CASSLQITDTQYF
many,17,TRBV15,TRBJ2-1,-,TGTGCCACCGCCCCGACAGGGGGCGCGGGGGGGGCCAATGAGCAGTTCTTC,CATAPTGGAGGANEQFF
many,20,TRBV5-1,TRBJ2-7,-,TGCGCCAGCGCCACGGCCCCTCGCACCTCGGCAGGTGATGATCCCTACGAGCAGTACTTC,CASATAPRTSAGDDPYEQYF
many,15,TRBV5-1,TRBJ1-1,-,TGCGCCAGCAGCTTGCGTCAGGGTGCGGTCCCTGAAGCTTTCTTT,CASSLRQGAVPEAFF
many,10,TRBV10-3,TRBJ2-3,-,TGTGCCATCGGTACAGATACGCAGTATTTT,CAIGTDTQYF
many,16,TRBV3-1,TRBJ2-2,TRBD2,TGTGCCAGCAGCCAAGGACTAGCGGCGAACACCGGGGAGCTGTTTTTT,CASSQGLAANTGELFF
many,13,TRBV7-2,TRBJ1-2,-,TGTGCCAGTACCTTCGGGCAGCGGTATGGCTACACCTTC,CASTFGQRYGYTF
many,15,TRBV20-1,TRBJ1-5,TRBD1,TGCAGTGCAAGGACAGGCCCCCCGTATCATCAGCCCCAGCATTTT,CSARTGPPYHQPQHF
-,14,TRBV5-5,TRBJ2-2,-,TGTGCCAGCAGCTTGGAGGGAAACACCGGGGAGCTGTTTTTT,CASSLEGNTGELFF
many,14,TRBV7-8,TRBJ1-2,-,TGTGCCAGCAGCTTAGCCGACAGAAACTATGGCTACACCTTC,CASSLADRNYGYTF
-,15,TRBV28,TRBJ2-3,-,TGTGCCAGCAGTAGCCCTGGGGGGTCCACAGATACGCAGTATTTT,CASSSPGGSTDTQYF
many,14,TRBV10-3,TRBJ2-3,TRBD2,TGTGCCATCCTAGCGGGGGGGCTCGGAGATACGCAGTATTTT,CAILAGGLGDTQYF
-,13,TRBV12-3/TRBV12-4,TRBJ1-2,-,TGTGCCAGCAGAACTAGTGGGGTGGACGGCTACACCTTC,CASRTSGVDGYTF
many,16,TRBV9,TRBJ2-1,-,TGTGCCAGCAGCGCCCGGTGGGCCGATAGGTACAATGAGCAGTTCTTC,CASSARWADRYNEQFF
many,16,TRBV5-1,TRBJ1-2,TRBD1,TGCGCCAGCAGGGCCGGCACGGGACAGACCATCTATGGCTACACCTTC,CASRAGTGQTIYGYTF
many,13,TRBV6-6,TRBJ2-2,-,TGTGCCAGCAAAGAGGGGACCCCCGGGGAGCTGTTTTTT,CASKEGTPGELFF
many,14,TRBV5-1,TRBJ2-7,-,TGCGCCAGCAGCTTGTTACAGACCTCCTACGAGCAGTACTTC,CASSLLQTSYEQYF
many,16,TRBV7-2,TRBJ2-1,TRBD2,TGTGCCAGCAGCTTAGTGCCTCTAGCGGGTTACAATGAGCAGTTCTTC,CASSLVPLAGYNEQFF
many,17,TRBV3-1,TRBJ2-2,TRBD2,TGTGCCAGCAGCCAAGATTGTCCGGGGGGGCCAACCGGGGAGCTGTTTTTT,CASSQDCPGGPTGELFF
many,15,TRBV15,TRBJ2-5,-,TGTGCCACCAGCCTATGGACGGGGGCTGGAGAGACCCAGTACTTC,CATSLWTGAGETQYF
many,13,TRBV7-9,TRBJ2-7,TRBD1,TGTGCCAGCAGTTGGACAGGGGGCAGCGAGCAGTACTTC,CASSWTGGSEQYF
many,15,TRBV3-1,TRBJ2-7,-,TGTGCCAGCAGCCAAGCTTCGACTACAAACTACGAGCAGTACTTC,CASSQASTTNYEQYF
many,15,TRBV5-5,TRBJ2-5,-,TGTGCCAGCAGCTTTGAGGACAGCAGGTTTGAGACCCAGTACTTC,CASSFEDSRFETQYF
many,16,TRBV5-5,TRBJ1-6,-,TGTGCCAGCAGCTTTTCAGGGAATAGAGGGAATTCACCCCTCCACTTT,CASSFSGNRGNSPLHF
many,13,TRBV20-1,TRBJ1-2,-,TGCAGTGCTAGCATGGGGGAGTTAGGAGGCTACACCTTC,CSASMGELGGYTF
many,15,TRBV3-1,TRBJ1-6,-,TGTGCCAGCAGCCAAAGAGCCCCAGGCGGGTCACCCCTCCACTTT,CASSQRAPGGSPLHF
many,13,TRBV12-3/TRBV12-4,TRBJ1-4,-,TGTGCCAGCAGTATTGCAACTAATGAAAAACTGTTTTTT,CASSIATNEKLFF
many,11,TRBV5-1,TRBJ2-1,-,TGCGCCAGCACCCCAGGTTTTGGGCAGTTCTTC,CASTPGFGQFF
many,14,TRBV12-3/TRBV12-4,TRBJ1-2,TRBD1,TGTGCCAGCAGTTTAAGGGACAGGGGGCGAGGCTACACCTTC,CASSLRDRGRGYTF
many,13,TRBV7-6,TRBJ2-5,-,TGTGCCAGCAGCCCCAGGGGGGGGGAGACCCAGTACTTC,CASSPRGGETQYF
many,15,TRBV12-3/TRBV12-4,TRBJ2-3,-,TGTGCCAGCAGTCCTGGTCGGGGATCCCCAGATACGCAGTATTTT,CASSPGRGSPDTQYF
many,13,TRBV12-3/TRBV12-4,TRBJ2-7,-,TGTGCCACTAGACTTACAGGATCCTACGAGCAGTACTTC,CATRLTGSYEQYF
many,12,TRBV7-9,TRBJ1-1,-,TGTGCCAGCAGCGAGATGAACACTGAAGCTTTCTTT,CASSEMNTEAFF
many,15,TRBV12-3/TRBV12-4,TRBJ2-3,TRBD1,TGTGCCAGCAGCATTCAGACAGGGAGCACAGATACGCAGTATTTT,CASSIQTGSTDTQYF
many,12,TRBV12-3/TRBV12-4,TRBJ2-7,-,TGTGCCAGCCACACCGGGCAGCAGACGCAGTACTTC,CASHTGQQTQYF
many,17,TRBV5-1,TRBJ2-3,TRBD1,TGCGCCAGCAGCTTGGTTTTTGGGACAGGGTTAACAGATACGCAGTATTTT,CASSLVFGTGLTDTQYF
many,19,TRBV12-3/TRBV12-4,TRBJ1-5,-,TGTGCCAGCACCGGCGTGGGGGGGCCAAACCCCTTCACAAATCAGCCCCAGCATTTT,CASTGVGGPNPFTNQPQHF
few,18,TRBV10-3,TRBJ2-2,-,TGTGCCATCAGTCTCTCCAAGTCTGGACACAGAGACACCGGGGAGCTGTTTTTT,CAISLSKSGHRDTGELFF
many,12,TRBV3-1,TRBJ2-5,-,TGTGCCAGCAGCCAAGATCAGAAGACCCAGTACTTC,CASSQDQKTQYF
few,14,TRBV11-2,TRBJ2-7,-,TGTGCCAGCAGCCTCGGACACTCTTTGGGAGAGCAGTACTTC,CASSLGHSLGEQYF
many,15,TRBV9,TRBJ2-1,-,TGTGCCAGCAGCGCAAACCCTCGGGGGTTTAATGAGCAGTTCTTC,CASSANPRGFNEQFF
many,15,TRBV5-5,TRBJ1-3,-,TGTGCCAGCAGCTTCGTTTCGGTCTCTGGAAACACCATATATTTT,CASSFVSVSGNTIYF
many,14,TRBV6-5,TRBJ2-3,-,TGTGCCAGCAGTTACGGTCTGAGCACAGATACGCAGTATTTT,CASSYGLSTDTQYF
few,17,TRBV6-2/TRBV6-3,TRBJ2-2,-,TGTGCCAGCAGTTACTCGAATTCAGGGGTCAACACCGGGGAGCTGTTTTTT,CASSYSNSGVNTGELFF
many,16,TRBV7-8,TRBJ2-6,-,TGTGCCAGCAGCTTAGCGTCCGGCTCTGGGGCCAACGTCCTGACTTTC,CASSLASGSGANVLTF
many,14,TRBV5-1,TRBJ2-3,TRBD1,TGCGCCAGCAGCTCACAGGGGGCCCCAGATACGCAGTATTTT,CASSSQGAPDTQYF
many,14,TRBV5-6,TRBJ2-5,TRBD1,TGTGCCAGCAGACCGACAGGGGGCGGAGAGACCCAGTACTTC,CASRPTGGGETQYF
many,15,TRBV20-1,TRBJ2-1,TRBD2,TGCAGTGCTAGAGAGAGCGGGGGGCCCTACAATGAGCAGTTCTTC,CSARESGGPYNEQFF
many,14,TRBV5-4,TRBJ1-1,-,TGTGCCAGCAGCTTGGCGAGGGGGGACGGTGAAGCTTTCTTT,CASSLARGDGEAFF
many,14,TRBV7-2,TRBJ1-1,TRBD1,TGTGCCAGCAGCACGACGCGACAGGGGGGGGGAGCTTTCTTT,CASSTTRQGGGAFF